This TCR beta chain derives from a study of response to subunit inactivated influenza vaccine. Study-wide results and limits: Every seasonal influenza vaccination brings in few new T cells, the authors suggested.

MiXCR, run by TCRdb on the RT-PCR reads, gives a single entry per CDR3 protein. The table lists 630,000 or so distinct CDR3 sequences, around 16% of them singletons. CDR1 is SEHNR and CDR2 is FQNEAQ in the germline V gene (reference sequence). The CDR3 consists of 14 residues. V was pared by 6 bases and J by 3 bases, with 13 bases between. A word on this clonotype: Antigen unknown.

The sequence was collected from a man aged 45-65 years who received an inactivated influenza vaccine. This chain uses TRBV7-9 with TRBJ2-3; D unclear. Source: PBMCs from blood, taken 11 to 12 days after vaccination. CDR3 in amino acids: CASRAQIDTDTQYF. DNA of the CDR3: TGTGCCAGCAGAGCCCAGATAGATACAGATACGCAGTATTTT. The full variable domain, rest sourced from reference TRBV7-9 and TRBJ2-3, is DTGVSQNPRHKITKRGQNVTFRCDPISEHNRLYWYRQTLGQGPEFLTYFQNEAQLEKSRLLSDRFSAERPKGSFSTLEIQRTEQGDSAMYLCASRAQIDTDTQYFGPGTRLTVL.